The 29 T cell receptor beta chains listed next were all sequenced from one sample in a study of OX40 agonist ivuxolimab in advanced cancers. Clones were sequenced by immunoSEQ multiplex PCR, and TCRdb holds only the in-frame ones, with some missing. This sample has roughly 68,000 clones, with around 87% found just once. Sequenced material: CD4+ or CD8+ T cells sorted from blood, taken in a trial of the OX40 agonist ivuxolimab. The receptors were gathered from an adult with an advanced solid tumor such as melanoma, head and neck, liver or kidney cancer.

The gene calls are TRBV27 and TRBJ2-7; 8 positions match TRBD1. CDR1 MNHEY and CDR2 SMNVEV come from the germline V gene (reference sequence). With 6 bases clipped from V and 7 bases from J, the junction kept 11 bases outside the gene matches. The CDR3 extends over 14 amino acids. The CDR3 region has the DNA TGTGCCAGCAGAGGGGACAGGTTCTCCGGGGAGCAGTACTTC. Protein product: CASRGDRFSGEQYF.

This chain uses TRBV7-9 with TRBJ2-1, with D possibly matching TRBD1 (6 bases). Germline V lookup: CDR1 SEHNR, CDR2 FQNEAQ (reference sequence). Trimming shortened V by 7 bases and J by 4 bases, and 8 bases separated the two germline ends. This CDR3 has 12 residues. CDR3 amino acids: CASKDRYNEQFF. In nucleotides, the CDR3 is TGTGCCAGCAAAGACAGGTACAATGAGCAGTTCTTC.

J is TRBJ2-3 and V is TRBV5-1; the D gene is possibly TRBD2 (6 bases). The CDR3 has 16 residues. The germline V gene has CDR1 SGHRS and CDR2 YFSETQ. V was trimmed by 0 bases and J by 2 bases, leaving 13 bases between them. The CDR3 DNA follows: TGCGCCAGCAGCTTGGATCGGGGGAGGATCACAGATACGCAGTATTTT. Its protein is CASSLDRGRITDTQYF.

V and J are TRBV15 and TRBJ1-4; 8 bases agree with TRBD1. The germline V gene encodes CDR1 LNHNV and CDR2 YYDKDF (reference sequence). CDR3 size: 15 residues. The J segment lost 7 bases and the V segment lost 8 bases, leaving 12 bases of the junction unmatched. Written as DNA, the CDR3 is TGTGCCACCGCACCGGACAGGGTCCATTCTGAAAAACTGTTTTTT. Protein: CATAPDRVHSEKLFF.

The chain links TRBV27 to TRBJ2-1; 8 nucleotides align to TRBD2. The trim removed 2 bases at V and 5 bases at J, leaving 5 bases unmatched. The germline gives CDR1 MNHEY, CDR2 SMNVEV (reference sequence). The CDR3 sequence is 15 residues long. The CDR3 DNA sequence: TGTGCCAGCAGTTTAGGGCGGGGGGACAACAATGAGCAGTTCTTC. Protein: CASSLGRGDNNEQFF.

This clone was seen just once. The J gene is TRBJ2-7, the V gene TRBV27; 9 bases align to TRBD1. The CDR3 contains 15 residues. Trimming took 3 bases from V and 5 from J; bases not matched to a gene: 8. Germline V gene sequence: CDR1 MNHEY, CDR2 SMNVEV (reference sequence). CDR3 sequence (DNA): TGTGCCAGCAGTTTTTCGGGACAGGGTCTCGACGAGCAGTACTTC. Translated, it gives CASSFSGQGLDEQYF.

This rearrangement joins TRBV7-8 to TRBJ2-5, with a weak D call TRBD2 (6 bases). This CDR3 comprises 14 residues. CDR1 is SGHVS, CDR2 FQNEAQ, per germline. With 2 bases removed from V and 4 bases from J, the gap between germline ends came to 11 bases. Here the CDR3 reads CASSLPWGVETQYF. As DNA, the CDR3 is TGTGCCAGCAGCTTACCCTGGGGGGTAGAGACCCAGTACTTC.

The chain carries TRBV19 and TRBJ2-1, with 7 bases aligning to TRBD2. This CDR3 is 14 amino acids long. Germline values: CDR1 LNHDA, CDR2 SQIVND (reference sequence). V gave up 6 bases and J gave up 10 bases; unmatched junction bases: 12. The chain's CDR3 is CASSPPHGGGEQFF. CDR3 sequence (DNA): TGTGCCAGTAGCCCACCCCACGGCGGGGGAGAGCAGTTCTTC.

The rearrangement uses TRBV28 and TRBJ2-7, with TRBD1 matching over 8 bases. From germline, CDR1 is MDHEN and CDR2 SYDVKM. The CDR3 covers 14 residues. V dropped 6 bases and J dropped 3; count of bases not matched to a gene: 7. CDR3 residues: CASREQGVVYEQYF. Here the CDR3 DNA reads TGTGCCAGCAGGGAACAGGGGGTAGTCTACGAGCAGTACTTC.

The rearrangement uses TRBV21-1 and TRBJ1-2. TRBV21-1 is marked as a pseudogene. The CDR3 totals 15 residues. CDR3 in amino acids: CASSAGGGAFYGYTF. The DNA of the CDR3 is TGTGCCAGCAGCGCCGGGGGAGGGGCCTTCTATGGCTACACCTTC.

The chain carries TRBV25-1 and TRBJ2-5; D possibly uses TRBD1 or TRBD2 (6 bases each). CDR3 size: 17 residues. Per germline, CDR1 MGHDK and CDR2 SYGVNS. The germline V and J ends were trimmed by 2 bases and 5 bases, with 21 bases remaining between them. This CDR3 reads CASSERVAVGGQETQYF. DNA of the CDR3: TGTGCCAGCAGTGAAAGAGTCGCCGTAGGGGGGCAGGAGACCCAGTACTTC.

This clone was detected only a few times. The chain couples TRBV5-1 to TRBJ2-1; 7 bases line up with TRBD2. Losses at the gene ends were 7 bases for V and 2 bases for J; bases not matched to a gene: 6. Germline V CDR1 and CDR2: SGHRS, YFSETQ. This CDR3 has 14 residues. For the CDR3, the DNA is TGCGCCAGCGCCGGGAGGCCAACCTACAATGAGCAGTTCTTC. Amino acids: CASAGRPTYNEQFF.

The V gene is TRBV14, the J gene TRBJ2-5; no definite D call. CDR3 length: 15 amino acids. Germline V gives CDR1 SGHDN, CDR2 FVKESK. The V gene lost 5 bases and the J gene lost 1 base, with 14 bases spanning the gap. In DNA form, the CDR3 reads TGTGCCAGCAGCGAAATGGGAAATCTCCAAGAGACCCAGTACTTC. It is translated as CASSEMGNLQETQYF.

This chain links TRBV19 with TRBJ1-5; TRBD1 might be the D (5 bases). Germline lookup yields CDR1 LNHDA and CDR2 SQIVND (reference sequence). The V and J ends lost 6 bases and 0 bases respectively, with 12 bases between them. The CDR3 runs 15 residues. DNA for the CDR3: TGTGCCAGTAGGAAGACAGTCTATAGCAATCAGCCCCAGCATTTT. It yields the protein CASRKTVYSNQPQHF.

The rearrangement links TRBV4-1 to TRBJ2-4; 10 positions match TRBD2. The trim removed 2 bases at V and 1 base at J, leaving 2 bases unmatched. CDR3 length: 16 amino acids. CDR1 and CDR2 from the germline V gene are MGHRA and YSYEKL. The CDR3 region is CASSQNSGGAKNIQYF. CDR3 nucleotides: TGCGCCAGCAGCCAAAATAGCGGGGGGGCCAAAAACATTCAGTACTTC.

The genes are TRBV19 and TRBJ2-1; D gene unclear. The V end was cut by 1 base, the J end by 8 bases, with 9 bases between. Germline assignment: CDR1 LNHDA and CDR2 SQIVND (reference sequence). The CDR3 is 13 amino acids. CDR3 DNA: TGTGCCAGTAGTATAGGAGACGTGTATGAGCAGTTCTTC. This encodes CASSIGDVYEQFF. Based on the CDR3 plus reference TRBV19 and TRBJ2-1, the full variable domain is DGGITQSPKYLFRKEGQNVTLSCEQNLNHDAMYWYRQDPGQGLRLIYYSQIVNDFQKGDIAEGYSVSREKKESFPLTVTSAQKNPTAFYLCASSIGDVYEQFFGPGTRLTVL.

At least ten counts were recorded for this clone. This rearrangement joins TRBV5-4 to TRBJ1-6, with 7 bases lining up with TRBD1. The V gene end was trimmed by 5 bases and the J gene end by 3 bases; junction bases not matched to a gene: 5. Per germline, CDR1 SGHNT and CDR2 YYREEE (reference sequence). The CDR3 loop spans 15 amino acids. CDR3 DNA sequence: TGTGCCAGCAGATCAGACAGGGTCTATAATTCACCCCTCCACTTT. This sequence encodes CASRSDRVYNSPLHF.

The gene calls are TRBV27 and TRBJ2-7, with TRBD2 matching 12 bases. V shed 5 bases, J shed 4 bases, and the junction held 3 bases outside the gene matches. CDR3 size: 14 residues. Germline V lookup: CDR1 MNHEY, CDR2 SMNVEV (reference sequence). CDR3 DNA sequence: TGTGCCAGCAGTATAGGGACTAGCGGGTACGAGCAGTACTTC. This sequence encodes CASSIGTSGYEQYF.

The chain links TRBV5-8 to TRBJ1-2; possibly TRBD1 for D (5 bases). The CDR3 contains 13 residues. Trimming removed 0 bases from V and 2 bases from J, with 5 bases in between. CDR1 and CDR2 from the germline V gene are SGHTS and YDEGEE. This chain's CDR3 is CASSLGGNYGYTF. In DNA, the CDR3 is TGTGCCAGCAGCTTGGGGGGGAACTATGGCTACACCTTC.

The gene calls are TRBV18 and TRBJ1-2; 7 positions match TRBD1. The CDR3 length is 13 residues. CDR1 is KGHSH and CDR2 is LQKENI in the germline V gene. The junction had 2 bases not matched to a gene; V was cut back by 0 bases and J by 7 bases. The CDR3 region has the DNA TGTGCCAGCTCACCACCAGGGGGCTCTGGCTACACCTTC. This translates into CASSPPGGSGYTF.

This chain links TRBV19 with TRBJ2-3, with 7 bases identical to TRBD2. The V segment lost 5 bases and the J segment 2 bases; nucleotides outside the gene matches: 7. The CDR3 has 15 residues. Germline V lookup: CDR1 LNHDA, CDR2 SQIVND (reference sequence). In DNA, the CDR3 is TGTGCCAGTAGTCTTCGGCGGGGGTCCACAGATACGCAGTATTTT. Translating it yields CASSLRRGSTDTQYF.

The rearrangement links TRBV5-1 to TRBJ2-3; D gene uncertain. Looked up from germline, CDR1 is SGHRS and CDR2 is YFSETQ. The CDR3 is 13 amino acids. The V gene lost 0 bases and the J gene lost 4 bases, with 6 bases spanning the gap. The CDR3 loop is CASSLELPDTQYF. The DNA for the CDR3 is TGCGCCAGCAGCTTGGAGCTCCCAGATACGCAGTATTTT.

The V gene is TRBV28, the J gene TRBJ2-7, with 8 bases lining up with TRBD1. V trimming: 3 bases; J trimming: 6 bases; junction bases outside the gene matches: 1. This CDR3 contains 12 residues. Looked up from germline, CDR1 is MDHEN and CDR2 is SYDVKM. The CDR3 spells CASSFDRGEQYF. CDR3 coding DNA: TGTGCCAGCAGTTTCGACAGGGGCGAGCAGTACTTC. Supplemented by reference TRBV28 and TRBJ2-7, the full variable domain reads DVKVTQSSRYLVKRTGEKVFLECVQDMDHENMFWYRQDPGLGLRLIYFSYDVKMKEKGDIPEGYSVSREKKERFSLILESASTNQTSMYLCASSFDRGEQYFGPGTRLTVT.

The J gene is TRBJ1-1, the V gene TRBV5-1; D is uncertain. Trimming pared 0 bases from V and 9 bases from J, leaving 15 bases between. This CDR3 has 14 amino acids. Germline loops: CDR1 SGHRS, CDR2 YFSETQ. DNA of the CDR3: TGCGCCAGCAGCTTGGAGGGCCGGACCGAAAAAGCTTTCTTT. It specifies CASSLEGRTEKAFF. The variable domain in full, completed from reference TRBV5-1 and TRBJ1-1, reads KAGVTQTPRYLIKTRGQQVTLSCSPISGHRSVSWYQQTPGQGLQFLFEYFSETQRNKGNFPGRFSGRQFSNSRSEMNVSTLELGDSALYLCASSLEGRTEKAFFGQGTRLTVV.

The V gene is TRBV27, the J gene TRBJ2-3; D is unclear. The length of the CDR3 is 11 residues. V lost 5 bases, J lost 7 bases, and 7 bases lay in between. Per the germline V gene, CDR1 is MNHEY and CDR2 is SMNVEV (reference sequence). The CDR3 reads CASSTTYTQYF. Here the CDR3 DNA reads TGTGCCAGCAGTACCACTTATACGCAGTATTTT.

The rearrangement uses TRBV11-2 and TRBJ1-2, with TRBD1 matching 11 bases. V was pared by 6 bases and J by 4 bases, with 10 bases of the junction left unmatched. The germline gives CDR1 SGHAT, CDR2 FQNNGV. This CDR3 contains 16 residues. CDR3 bases: TGTGCCAGCAGTTTGGACAGGGGGCAATTCCTCTATGGCTACACCTTC. As protein: CASSLDRGQFLYGYTF.

This rearrangement joins TRBV28 to TRBJ2-7, with TRBD2 matching 9 bases. CDR1 is MDHEN and CDR2 is SYDVKM in the germline V gene. V lost 8 bases to trimming and J lost 5 bases; unmatched junction nucleotides: 4. CDR3 length: 12 amino acids. The CDR3 region has the DNA TGTGCCAGCGATAGCGGGAGCAACGAGCAGTACTTC. Translating it yields CASDSGSNEQYF.

The chain combines TRBV5-4 with TRBJ2-7; TRBD1 matches at 7 bases. Trimming removed 5 bases from V and 0 bases from J; junction bases left unmatched: 2. The V gene's germline CDR1 is SGHNT and CDR2 YYREEE (reference sequence). This CDR3 is 13 amino acids long. In nucleotides, the CDR3 is TGTGCCAGCAGATGGGACAGCTCCTACGAGCAGTACTTC. The encoded protein is CASRWDSSYEQYF.

The CDR3 loop reads CASSDRDGGTF. CDR3 nucleotide sequence: TGTGCCAGCAGTGACCGAGACGGAGGCACCTTC. This sequence joins TRBV6-1 and TRBJ1-2; no clear D. CDR3 size: 11 residues. Trimming took off 3 bases at V and 13 bases at J, with 12 bases between the two ends. Germline lookup yields CDR1 MNHNS and CDR2 SASEGT.